This T cell receptor (beta chain) was identified in a study of blood T cell repertoires in COVID-19. Looking at the study overall: T cells, B-cell-depleted T cells, or PBMCs supplied cDNA or gDNA.

The table came from immunoSEQ multiplex PCR; TCRdb's copy has only in-frame clones and leaves some out. The table records 100,000 to 150,000 clones, 90% of them present only once. The germline V gene encodes CDR1 SEHNR and CDR2 FQNEAQ (reference sequence). The CDR3 spans 14 residues. Trimming pared 1 base from V and 5 bases from J, leaving 11 bases between. This receptor was obtained from a woman aged 55-69 years with COVID-19, enrolled during active disease. The source material was peripheral blood. The V call is TRBV7-9, the J call TRBJ1-2; D is unresolved. CDR3 bases: TGTGCCAGCAGCTTAGGGGCGGGTTCGTATGGCTACACCTTC. Residues: CASSLGAGSYGYTF. The full variable domain, rest sourced from reference TRBV7-9 and TRBJ1-2, is DTGVSQNPRHKITKRGQNVTFRCDPISEHNRLYWYRQTLGQGPEFLTYFQNEAQLEKSRLLSDRFSAERPKGSFSTLEIQRTEQGDSAMYLCASSLGAGSYGYTFGSGTRLTVV.